This TCR beta chain emerged from a study of blood T cell repertoires in COVID-19. Turning to the study itself: There were acute and convalescent COVID-19 samples, and they came from the United States, Italy and Spain.

TCRdb's table, derived via immunoSEQ multiplex PCR, lists solely in-frame clones and lacks some. The sample shows some 140,000 clones, 65% to 90% of them seen only once. The V end was cut by 7 bases, the J end by 3 bases, with 13 bases between. The CDR3 is 14 amino acids. Per the germline V gene, CDR1 is SNHLY and CDR2 is FYNNEI. The Seattle patients, enrolled during active infection, were followed longitudinally. The chain is built from TRBV2 and TRBJ2-4; tentative D call: TRBD2 (6 bases). Sequencing used peripheral blood. The source of this sequence is a woman aged 60 to 75 with COVID-19, enrolled during active disease. In DNA form, the CDR3 reads TGTGCCAGCATGGGCGCCGGGGGCAAAAACATTCAGTACTTC. It specifies CASMGAGGKNIQYF.